The 8 T cell receptor beta chains given below trace back to one sample, sequenced in a study of spatial heterogeneity in lung cancer. TCRdb reanalysed the 5' RACE reads using MiXCR and keeps one entry per CDR3 protein. The sample holds more than 8,000 distinct CDR3 sequences, about 5% seen once. Time point: sample taken at primary tumor resection. Whole RNA came from tumor, nontumor lung or frozen PBMC and was sequenced without being sorted. This material consisted of PBMCs, taken at surgery. The origin of the receptors is a male donor with early-stage non-small cell lung cancer.

The table lists this clonotype with a few counts. The chain couples TRBV6-1 to TRBJ2-1; 7 nucleotides agree with TRBD2. CDR3 length equals 13 residues. The trim removed 7 bases at V and 9 bases at J, leaving 9 bases unmatched. Germline values: CDR1 MNHNS, CDR2 SASEGT. This CDR3 is CASKGTTRREQFF. In DNA, the CDR3 is TGTGCCAGCAAAGGGACTACCAGGCGTGAGCAGTTCTTC.

Many counts were recorded for this clonotype. The rearrangement joins TRBV7-9 to TRBJ2-6, with D tentatively TRBD2 (5 bases). CDR1 is SEHNR and CDR2 is FQNEAQ in the germline V gene (reference sequence). V lost 5 bases, J lost 1 base, and 18 bases lay in between. This CDR3 comprises 18 residues. The CDR3 reads CASSTGLSLKSGANVLTF. CDR3 coding DNA: TGTGCCAGCAGCACCGGACTTTCTTTAAAGTCTGGGGCCAACGTCCTGACTTTC.

This clonotype was picked up many times. This chain links TRBV20-1 with TRBJ1-1; 8 bases match TRBD1. The CDR3 has 15 residues. V shed 3 bases and J 0 bases; nucleotides not matched to a gene: 6. The germline V gene encodes CDR1 DFQATT and CDR2 SNEGSKA (reference sequence). Here the CDR3 DNA reads TGCAGTGCTAGGGCAGGGGGCAACGTGAACACTGAAGCTTTCTTT. This sequence encodes CSARAGGNVNTEAFF.

In its sample, this clonotype was seen many times. The CDR3 is CASSYDTTRYYSNQPQHF. The DNA for the CDR3 is TGTGCCAGCAGTTACGACACCACGCGCTATTATAGCAATCAGCCCCAGCATTTT. The V gene is TRBV6-2 or TRBV6-3, the J gene TRBJ1-5; no clear D. The ends were cut back, 2 bases at V and 0 bases at J, with 17 bases in the middle. This CDR3 has 18 amino acids. In germline, CDR1 is MNHEY, CDR2 SVGEGT.

This clonotype has at least ten counts. The gene calls are TRBV29-1 and TRBJ2-2; unclear D gene. This CDR3 is 13 amino acids long. CDR1 is SQVTM, CDR2 ANQGSEA, per germline. V was shortened by 7 bases and J by 4 bases, with 13 bases between the two germline ends. CDR3 amino acids: CSATTAGTGELFF. CDR3 DNA sequence: TGCAGCGCGACAACTGCCGGCACCGGGGAGCTGTTTTTT.

By share, this clonotype counts as medium-sized. V usage is TRBV12-3 or TRBV12-4 and J usage is TRBJ2-2, with D unclear. V was trimmed by 5 bases and J by 9 bases, leaving 10 bases between them. This CDR3 has 12 amino acids. The CDR3 nucleotides read TGTGCCAGCAGTGCTCTGGCCCGGGAGCTGTTTTTT. Its protein is CASSALARELFF.

This clonotype was counted many times. The CDR3, as DNA: TGTGCCAGCAGCAAAGGGGACAGAACCAACTATGGCTACACCTTC. Protein sequence: CASSKGDRTNYGYTF. The V call is TRBV21-1, the J call TRBJ1-2; the table assigns TRBD1, which was not confirmed against the DNA. TRBV21-1 is labeled a pseudogene. CDR3 length: 15 residues.

This clonotype is medium-sized in the sample. V is TRBV29-1 and J is TRBJ1-5; the match to TRBD1 covers 11 bases. V was pared by 6 bases and J by 3 bases, with 13 bases of the junction left unmatched. This CDR3 region has 17 residues. Germline CDR1 reads SQVTM; CDR2 reads ANQGSEA. CDR3 bases: TGCAGCGTAGCCGGGACAGGGGGAATGTTATCCAATCAGCCCCAGCATTTT. Translation: CSVAGTGGMLSNQPQHF. Supplemented by reference TRBV29-1 and TRBJ1-5, the full variable domain reads SAVISQKPSRDICQRGTSLTIQCQVDSQVTMMFWYRQQPGQSLTLIATANQGSEATYESGFVIDKFPISRPNLTFSTLTVSNMSPEDSSIYLCSVAGTGGMLSNQPQHFGDGTRLSIL.